This T cell receptor (beta chain) was identified during a study of T cells after yellow fever vaccination. The wider study: Fractions of limited cellularity were prepared by means of SMART-Seq v4 Ultra Low Input. Overall study results and limits: Among primary-vaccination clones, most reappeared after the booster, at just under 98% for CD4 and 85% to 90% for CD8. Of the clonotypes, a small share occurred in both CD4 and CD8 compartments.

Template-switching 5'RACE yielded the TCR cDNA; a universal primer site and UMIs were added in the process. TCRdb re-derived calls from the 5' RACE reads in MiXCR, one entry per CDR3 protein. This sample has roughly 240,000 distinct CDR3 sequences, with roughly 6.8% found just once. From germline, CDR1 is SGHKS and CDR2 YYEKEE (reference sequence). This CDR3 has 13 amino acids. Trimming shortened V by 4 bases and J by 2 bases, and 9 bases separated the two germline ends. This clonotype was picked up many times. Its specificity is not known. The chain has TRBV5-5 and TRBJ2-5, with unresolved D. This sample comprised CD4+ T cells sorted from PBMCs, obtained on the day of the yellow fever booster vaccination. This receptor was identified in a man aged 30 to 39 who received the YFV17D yellow fever vaccine. The CDR3 DNA reads as TGTGCCAGCAGCATCGGTAATCAAGAGACCCAGTACTTC. Amino acids: CASSIGNQETQYF.